This T cell receptor beta chain came from a study of T-cell reconstitution after alpha-beta-depleted transplantation in children. Unique molecular identifiers were incorporated when the TCRbeta library was constructed. TCRdb re-called the PCR reads with MiXCR, one entry per CDR3 protein. The sample yields 670,000 or so distinct CDR3 sequences, under 15% seen once. CDR3 length equals 15 residues. J gave up 7 bases and V 5 bases, and 10 bases lay outside the gene matches. Germline lookup yields CDR1 SGHAT and CDR2 FQNNGV. General study findings and limits: Two months or so post-transplant, alpha-beta T cells reportedly derived from several hundred expanded graft clones. It was newly produced T cells that mostly accounted for T-cell counts and diversity one year after transplant. Several patients had high TCRbeta diversity at day 60; it came from surviving recipient T cells and thymic progenitors.

This clonotype was recorded at least ten times. Its specificity is not known. Sample: PBMCs, taken before TCRalphabeta/CD19-depleted stem cell transplant. The gene calls are TRBV11-2 and TRBJ2-1; 8 bases are shared with TRBD2. The sequence was obtained from a girl aged 2-10 years with congenital amegakaryocytic thrombocytopenia, due to receive a stem cell transplant. The CDR3 protein is CASSEGLAGANEQFF. In DNA form, the CDR3 reads TGTGCCAGCAGCGAAGGGCTAGCGGGCGCTAATGAGCAGTTCTTC.